This entry is about one TCR beta chain. The antigen remains undetermined. Germline V lookup: CDR1 MNHEY, CDR2 SMNVEV (reference sequence). V was clipped by 6 bases and J by 6 bases; unmatched bases: 17. The CDR3 has 18 residues. With a J-beta primer mix and a sample-barcoded 5' primer, a second PCR ran about 6 to 11 cycles. With 12 random nucleotides, a template-switch adaptor tagged each individual cDNA molecule. MiXCR, run by TCRdb on the 5' RACE reads, gives a single entry per CDR3 protein. Of about 970,000 distinct CDR3 sequences in the sample, roughly half were seen once. This sample was included in a study of blood T cells in healthy people across ages. Overall study findings and caveats: Roughly linear declines in TCR beta diversity per million T cells occurred with age.

Material for sequencing was blood. The chain recombines TRBV27 with TRBJ2-3, with 11 bases aligning to TRBD2. This clonotype was obtained from a woman aged 60-70 years in good health. The CDR3 protein is CASSARPLLAGASDTQYF. The CDR3 DNA reads as TGTGCCAGCAGCGCTCGCCCTCTACTAGCGGGAGCATCTGATACGCAGTATTTT.